The rows below give T cell receptor beta chains drawn from one sample of a study of T cell changes during pregnancy in multiple sclerosis. Sequencing was performed with immunoSEQ multiplex PCR; in TCRdb, only in-frame clones are kept and a portion is missing. Here the sample spans 80,000 to 95,000 clones, around 96% being singletons. The sample was peripheral blood, taken in the second trimester of pregnancy. The source of these receptors is a female donor with multiple sclerosis, enrolled in a pregnancy study. Each CDR3 is given with its conserved first and last residue. Clone sizes are given selectively: once, few, many, or a class where the clone is expanded.

v_call clone_size cdr3_aa
TRBV5-1 . CASSLVPENQPQHF
TRBV7-2 . CASSLATNSYEQYF
TRBV13 . CASSLFMRPAGRTGELFF
TRBV11-2 . CASSLEGAGRNEQFF
TRBV5-1 . CASSLSHLAANEQFF
TRBV25-1 . CASSTRDKGPEKLFF
TRBV12-5 . CASALDSLYGYTF
TRBV4-2 . CASSHTGGGFNTEAFF
TRBV30 . CAWGQHQETQYF
TRBV9 . CASSVGGETQYF
TRBV6-1 . CASSVAGGSSYEQYF
TRBV28 . CASTVRRQGRGGYTF
TRBV30 . CAWSVWGTGVVTEAFF
TRBV27 . CASSPQAGLKLFF
TRBV9 . CASSVGSQGLGKLFF
TRBV2 . CASSERSGNTIYF
TRBV5-1 . CASSLNGLADNEQFF
TRBV6-5 . CASSLGGSYNEQFF
TRBV12-5 . CASGLVIHPQGYYNEQFF
TRBV9 . CASSVDARGLAGVGSYNEQFF
TRBV11-2 . CASSPGTRKYTEAFF
TRBV10-2 . CASSVGGADTQYF
TRBV7-3 . CASSPNGQGLEAFF
TRBV5-4 . CASSLSDGRKETQYF
TRBV4-1 . CASSQEGGAIEAFF
TRBV19 . CASSTLSAWEKDQPQHF
TRBV18 . CASSLSTGYEKLFF
TRBV2 . CASSAGTGSDSSNQPQHF
TRBV5-6 . CASSLGLAGGRETQYF
TRBV2 . CASSITYEQYF
TRBV6-6 once CASSYTGGAGPLFSF
TRBV19 . CASGQGARSGANVLTF
TRBV6-1 . CASSAFTGGLKDEQYF
TRBV12-2 . CASRLQGPNIQYF
TRBV11-2 . CASSNTGLAGPDRIF
TRBV5-1 . CASTGLAEAHEQFF
TRBV28 . CASSPPPAPGYRTEAFF
TRBV5-1 . CASSLTGGEVWEAFF
TRBV4-1 . CASSQDGGRAYNEQFF
TRBV5-5 . CASSLVVAAGEQFF
TRBV9 . CASSVTGGGYEKLFF
TRBV27 . CASGGRTGNTEAFF
TRBV6-5 . CASRSQGVDRRGYTF
TRBV7-9 . CASRTSRAGGAGMINEQFF
TRBV7-2 . CASRSPPGTEAFF
TRBV7-2 . CASSTPPQETQYF
TRBV10-2 . CASRGQGPNYGYTF
TRBV5-1 . CASSLGQGAYGYTF
TRBV27 . CASSYIQGNQPQHF
TRBV4-2 . CASSQDLGQGDGYTF
TRBV5-5 . CASSPLAGGSYEQYF
TRBV9 few CASSVTDQFSGNTIYF